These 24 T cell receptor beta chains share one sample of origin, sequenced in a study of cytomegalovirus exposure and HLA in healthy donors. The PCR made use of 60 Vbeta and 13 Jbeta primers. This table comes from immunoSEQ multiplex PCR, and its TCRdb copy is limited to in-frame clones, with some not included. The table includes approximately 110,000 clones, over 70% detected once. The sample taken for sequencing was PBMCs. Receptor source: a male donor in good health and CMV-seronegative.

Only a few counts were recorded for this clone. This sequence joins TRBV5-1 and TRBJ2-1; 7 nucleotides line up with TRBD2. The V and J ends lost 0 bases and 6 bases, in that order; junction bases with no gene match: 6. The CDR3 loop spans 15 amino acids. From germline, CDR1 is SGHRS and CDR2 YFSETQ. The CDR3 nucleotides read TGCGCCAGCAGCTTGGAACTAGCGACTTTCAATGAGCAGTTCTTC. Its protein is CASSLELATFNEQFF.

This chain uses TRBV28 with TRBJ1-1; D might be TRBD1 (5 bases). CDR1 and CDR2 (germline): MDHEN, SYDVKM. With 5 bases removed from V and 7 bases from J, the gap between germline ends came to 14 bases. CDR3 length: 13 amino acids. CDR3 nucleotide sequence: TGTGCCAGCAGTAAGGGGTGGGGTAGTGAAGCTTTCTTT. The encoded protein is CASSKGWGSEAFF.

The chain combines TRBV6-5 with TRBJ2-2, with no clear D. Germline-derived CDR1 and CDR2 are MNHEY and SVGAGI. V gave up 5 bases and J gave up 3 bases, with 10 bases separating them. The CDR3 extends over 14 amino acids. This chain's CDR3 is CASSRNRDTGELFF. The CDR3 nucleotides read TGTGCCAGCAGTCGAAACCGGGACACCGGGGAGCTGTTTTTT.

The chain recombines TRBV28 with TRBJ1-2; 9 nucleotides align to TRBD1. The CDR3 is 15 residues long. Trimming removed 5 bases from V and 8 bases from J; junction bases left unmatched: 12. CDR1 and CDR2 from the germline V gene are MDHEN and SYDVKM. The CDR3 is CASSLLGQGMRGYTF. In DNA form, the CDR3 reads TGTGCCAGCAGTCTCCTCGGACAGGGGATGCGGGGCTACACCTTC.

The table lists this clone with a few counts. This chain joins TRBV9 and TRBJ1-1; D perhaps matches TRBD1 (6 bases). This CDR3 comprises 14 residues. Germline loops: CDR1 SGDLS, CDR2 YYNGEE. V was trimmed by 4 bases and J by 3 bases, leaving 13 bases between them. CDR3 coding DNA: TGTGCCAGCAGCAGATTAGGGGGGGACACTGAAGCTTTCTTT. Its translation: CASSRLGGDTEAFF.

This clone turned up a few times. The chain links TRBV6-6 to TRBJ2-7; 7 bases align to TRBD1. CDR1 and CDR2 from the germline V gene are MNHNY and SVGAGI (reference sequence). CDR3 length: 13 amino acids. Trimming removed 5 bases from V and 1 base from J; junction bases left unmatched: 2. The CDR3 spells CASSQTGSYEQYF. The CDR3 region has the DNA TGTGCCAGCAGTCAGACAGGGTCCTACGAGCAGTACTTC.

The CDR3 DNA is TGTGCCAGCAGCTTAGTCCTGAGAACTAACTATGGCTACACCTTC. Protein sequence: CASSLVLRTNYGYTF. This sequence joins TRBV7-9 and TRBJ1-2; D is undetermined. From germline, CDR1 is SEHNR and CDR2 FQNEAQ (reference sequence). The CDR3 has 15 amino acids. V was pared by 1 base and J by 0 bases, with 9 bases between.

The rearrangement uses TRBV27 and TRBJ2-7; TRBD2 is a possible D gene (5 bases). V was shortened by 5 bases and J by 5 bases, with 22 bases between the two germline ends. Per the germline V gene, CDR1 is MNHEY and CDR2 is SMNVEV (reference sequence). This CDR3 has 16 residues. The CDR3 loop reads CASSLLRGSSEDEQYF. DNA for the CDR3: TGTGCCAGCAGTCTCCTCCGGGGTAGTTCTGAGGACGAGCAGTACTTC.

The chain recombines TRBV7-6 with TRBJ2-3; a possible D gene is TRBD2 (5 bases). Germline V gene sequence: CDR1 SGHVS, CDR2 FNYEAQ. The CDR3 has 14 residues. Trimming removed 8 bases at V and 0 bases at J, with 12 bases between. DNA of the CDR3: TGTGCCAGCCGTGGAGGTCAAAGCACAGATACGCAGTATTTT. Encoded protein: CASRGGQSTDTQYF.

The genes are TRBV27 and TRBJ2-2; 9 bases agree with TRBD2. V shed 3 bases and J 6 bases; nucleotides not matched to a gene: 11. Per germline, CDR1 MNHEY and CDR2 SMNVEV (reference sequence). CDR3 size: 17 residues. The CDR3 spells CASSFRGSGRTPGELFF. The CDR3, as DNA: TGTGCCAGCAGTTTCCGCGGTAGCGGGAGAACGCCCGGGGAGCTGTTTTTT.

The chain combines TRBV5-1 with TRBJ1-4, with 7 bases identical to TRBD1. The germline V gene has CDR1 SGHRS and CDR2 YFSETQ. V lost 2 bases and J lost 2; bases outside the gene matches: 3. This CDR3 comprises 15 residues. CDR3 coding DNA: TGCGCCAGCAGCTTCCAGGGACAGACTAATGAAAAACTGTTTTTT. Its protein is CASSFQGQTNEKLFF.

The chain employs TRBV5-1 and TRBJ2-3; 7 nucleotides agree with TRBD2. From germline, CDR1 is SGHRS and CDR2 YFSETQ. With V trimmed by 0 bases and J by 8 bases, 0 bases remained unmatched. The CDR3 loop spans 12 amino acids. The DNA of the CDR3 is TGCGCCAGCAGCTTGGCGGGGGGTACGCAGTATTTT. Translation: CASSLAGGTQYF.

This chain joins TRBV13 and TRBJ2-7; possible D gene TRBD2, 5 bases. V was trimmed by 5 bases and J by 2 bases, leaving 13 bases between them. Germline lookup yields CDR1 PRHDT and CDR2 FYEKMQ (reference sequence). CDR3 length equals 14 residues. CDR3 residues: CASSPGGLTYEQYF. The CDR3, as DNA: TGTGCCAGCAGCCCCGGAGGTCTAACCTACGAGCAGTACTTC.

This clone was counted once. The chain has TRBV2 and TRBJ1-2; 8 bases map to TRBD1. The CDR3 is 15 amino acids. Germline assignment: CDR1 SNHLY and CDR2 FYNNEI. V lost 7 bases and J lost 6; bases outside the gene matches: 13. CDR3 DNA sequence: TGTGCCAGCAAAAGGGAACAGGGGGTCTATGATGGCTACACCTTC. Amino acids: CASKREQGVYDGYTF.

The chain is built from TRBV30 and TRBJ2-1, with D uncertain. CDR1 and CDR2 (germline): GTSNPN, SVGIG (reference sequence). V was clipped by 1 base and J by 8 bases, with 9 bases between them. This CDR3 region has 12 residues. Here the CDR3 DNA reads TGTGCCTGGAGTGGGCCATTGGATGAGCAGTTCTTC. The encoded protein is CAWSGPLDEQFF.

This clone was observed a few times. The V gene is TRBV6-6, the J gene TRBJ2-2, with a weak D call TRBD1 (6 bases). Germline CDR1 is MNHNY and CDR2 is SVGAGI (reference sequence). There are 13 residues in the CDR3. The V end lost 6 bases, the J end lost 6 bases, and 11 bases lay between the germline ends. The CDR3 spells CASSPTGAGELFF. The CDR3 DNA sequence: TGTGCCAGCAGCCCGACAGGCGCCGGGGAGCTGTTTTTT.

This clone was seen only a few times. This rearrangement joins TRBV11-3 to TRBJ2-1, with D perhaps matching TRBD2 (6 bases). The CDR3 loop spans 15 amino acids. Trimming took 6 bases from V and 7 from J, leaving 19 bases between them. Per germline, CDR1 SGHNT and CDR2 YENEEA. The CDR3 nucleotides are TGTGCCAGCAGTCGACCGGGACTGGGGGGAAATGAGCAGTTCTTC. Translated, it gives CASSRPGLGGNEQFF. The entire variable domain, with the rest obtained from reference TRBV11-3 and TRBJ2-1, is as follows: EAGVVQSPRYKIIEKKQPVAFWCNPISGHNTLYWYLQNLGQGPELLIRYENEEAVDDSQLPKDRFSAERLKGVDSTLKIQPAELGDSAVYLCASSRPGLGGNEQFFGPGTRLTVL.

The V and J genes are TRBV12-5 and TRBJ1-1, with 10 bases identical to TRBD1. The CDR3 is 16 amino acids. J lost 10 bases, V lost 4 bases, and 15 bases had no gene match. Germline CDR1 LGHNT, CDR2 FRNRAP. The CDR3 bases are TGTGCTAGTGGTTCGACCCTTCTGACAGGGGGCGCGTTAGCTTTCTTT. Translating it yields CASGSTLLTGGALAFF.

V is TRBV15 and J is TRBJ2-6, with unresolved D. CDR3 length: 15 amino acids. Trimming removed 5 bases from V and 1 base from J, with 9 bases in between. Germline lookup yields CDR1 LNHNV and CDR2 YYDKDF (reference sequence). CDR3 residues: CATSGQVSGANVLTF. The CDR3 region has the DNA TGTGCCACCAGCGGTCAGGTTTCTGGGGCCAACGTCCTGACTTTC.

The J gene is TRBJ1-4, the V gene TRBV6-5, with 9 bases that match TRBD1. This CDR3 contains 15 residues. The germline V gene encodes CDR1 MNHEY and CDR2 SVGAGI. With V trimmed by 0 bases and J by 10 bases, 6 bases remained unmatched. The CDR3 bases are TGTGCCAGCAGTTACTCGTTGGGACAGGGAGTAAAACTGTTTTTT. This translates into CASSYSLGQGVKLFF.

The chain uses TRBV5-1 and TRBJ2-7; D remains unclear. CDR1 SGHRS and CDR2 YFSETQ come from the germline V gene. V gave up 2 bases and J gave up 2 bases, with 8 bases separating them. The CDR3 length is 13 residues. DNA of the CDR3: TGCGCCAGCAGCTTTCGCAGTGCCTACGAGCAGTACTTC. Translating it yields CASSFRSAYEQYF.

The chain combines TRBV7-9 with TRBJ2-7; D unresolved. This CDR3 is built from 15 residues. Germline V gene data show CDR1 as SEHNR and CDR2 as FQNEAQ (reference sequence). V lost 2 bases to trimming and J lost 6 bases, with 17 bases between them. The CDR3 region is CASSLPLQKSAEQYF. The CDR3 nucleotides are TGTGCCAGCAGCTTACCGCTACAGAAATCGGCCGAGCAGTACTTC.

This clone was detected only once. The CDR3 sequence: CASILVGEGYNEQFF. The CDR3 DNA follows: TGTGCCAGCATATTAGTGGGAGAGGGCTACAATGAGCAGTTCTTC. The chain links TRBV2 to TRBJ2-1; maybe TRBD2 (5 bases). Germline-derived CDR1 and CDR2 are SNHLY and FYNNEI. The length of the CDR3 is 15 residues. The V end was cut by 7 bases, the J end by 3 bases, with 16 bases between.

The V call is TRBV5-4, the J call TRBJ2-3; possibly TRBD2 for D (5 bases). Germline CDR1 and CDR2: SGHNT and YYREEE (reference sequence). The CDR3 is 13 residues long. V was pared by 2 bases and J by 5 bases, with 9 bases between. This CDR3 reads CASSLDYGDTQYF. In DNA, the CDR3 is TGTGCCAGCAGCTTAGACTACGGAGATACGCAGTATTTT.